This T cell receptor (beta chain) derives from a study of CD8+ T cells in alopecia areata (dated by TCRdb to the late 2010s). For the wider study: To study T cell clonal expansion in alopecia areata, the researchers applied high-throughput TCRbeta sequencing to both the C3H/HeJ mouse model and human patients. Scalp tissue and sorted CD4+ and CD8+ peripheral blood T cells from patchy and totalis/universalis alopecia areata patients and from healthy controls were covered by human TCRbeta sequencing. Scalp clonality was compared among normal scalp (n=4), patchy alopecia areata scalp (n=8), and alopecia totalis/universalis scalp (n=8). RNA was obtained with the PAXgene miRNA kit for fixed scalp, the miRNeasy kit for PBMCs, and the RNeasy kit for mouse skin. Amplification of TCRbeta CDR3 regions was done by immunoSEQ multiplex PCR using 35 Vbeta forward primers and 13 Jbeta reverse primers.

On this clone itself: Its specific antigen is unknown. The input lacks base qualities; no much larger clone sits a single base away.

Library generation was performed with the immunoSEQ multiplex PCR assay. RNA was extracted from all samples and reverse transcribed into cDNA, which served as template for TCR sequencing. First-strand cDNA was synthesized with SuperScript III using a 2:1 mix of oligo-dT and random hexamers. Amplification bias was assessed with a synthetic immune receptor repertoire, and residual bias was removed computationally. In the source study's methods: Raw reads were preprocessed to remove errors, and CDR3 was defined according to IMGT conventions as the region from the conserved cysteine to phenylalanine. Clonality was computed as 1 minus the Shannon entropy, with the entropy normalized by log2 of the number of productive unique TCRs. Whether each scalp clone was CD4 or CD8 was inferred by checking scalp TCRbeta sequences against the CD4 and CD8 repertoires from sorted blood. TCRdb provides this immuneACCESS table in a form limited to in-frame rearrangements. Some clones are lacking; in checked studies, under half of them reflect an unresolved V gene, and why the rest are absent is not known. V and J calls and clone size are as listed in that table; D and trimming were resolved from the DNA. In all, the sample holds about 64,000 clones, and 40% to 50% of those were seen once. The ten largest clones capture just over 50% of the sample.

Overall results and qualifications from the work: Unlike mouse skin, which is dominated by gammadelta T cells, normal human skin has resident alphabeta T cells that are also sequenced, and this complicates analysis of the scalp TCR repertoire. Lesional scalp, especially in alopecia totalis/universalis, showed higher clonality and more expanded CD8+ clones than normal scalp, suggesting antigenic drive. Shared TCR sequences between patients were less evident than in mice, which may be partly attributable to HLA diversity in the patient population.

From alopecia areata patients, peripheral blood was collected along with lesional scalp punch biopsies. PBMCs were separated by density centrifugation and stained for CD3, CD4 and CD8, after which CD4+ and CD8+ T cells were sorted on a FACSAria. As part of a multicenter biomarker study, untreated alopecia areata patients were recruited. Blood CD8+ T cells from about 5 biomarker-study patients were further sorted into NKG2D-low and NKG2D-high fractions. The receptor was isolated from a human donor with alopecia areata. The sample was NKG2D-low CD8+ T cells sorted from blood. What the cell subset or site label conveys for this sample: sorted CD8+ NKG2D-low blood T cells.

The bases read TGTGCCAGCTCGGGACACCCGAACTATGGCTACACCTTC. This gives the protein CASSGHPNYGYTF. The rearrangement joined TRBV7-9 to TRBJ1-2; the best D guess is TRBD1, with 6 bases matching. Measured from the cysteine to the phenylalanine, the CDR3 is 13 residues long. The read is trimmed to its CDR3 DNA, 39 bases read in frame from base 1. For CDR1 and CDR2, the germline V gene (reference sequence) lists SEHNR and FQNEAQ. Cut back by 8 bases and 2 bases, the V and J ends lie 12 bases apart. Extended through the reference TRBV7-9 and TRBJ1-2 proteins, this CDR3 yields the full variable domain: DTGVSQNPRHKITKRGQNVTFRCDPISEHNRLYWYRQTLGQGPEFLTYFQNEAQLEKSRLLSDRFSAERPKGSFSTLEIQRTEQGDSAMYLCASSGHPNYGYTFGSGTRLTVV.